This entry lists 16 T cell receptor beta chains sequenced from one sample in a study of T cell repertoires in cytomegalovirus infection. TCRdb ran MiXCR on the reads and lists one entry per CDR3 protein. Seen here are 340,000 or so distinct CDR3 sequences, 25% observed once, and the top ten hold about an eighth. Their recognized antigens are unknown. This sample comprised cultured PBMCs, obtained from culture after CMV antigen stimulation. The source is a human donor in good health (CMV status not recorded). Some clones in this sample may be carry-over from other donors' samples.

In its sample, this clonotype was seen many times. This sequence joins TRBV11-2 and TRBJ2-2, with D perhaps matching TRBD1 (5 bases). The germline CDR1 and CDR2 sequences are SGHAT and FQNNGV. There are 19 residues in the CDR3. Trimming left V 4 bases short and J 0 bases short, with 21 bases between. The DNA of the CDR3 is TGTGCCAGCAGCTCACTAAGGGGTGCCTACGACGCGAACACCGGGGAGCTGTTTTTT. Protein: CASSSLRGAYDANTGELFF.

The V and J genes are TRBV7-2 and TRBJ2-7, with 7 bases lining up with TRBD2. The CDR3 consists of 14 residues. Germline CDR1 is SGHTA and CDR2 is FQGNSA. With 5 bases clipped from V and 1 base from J, the junction kept 5 bases outside the gene matches. DNA for the CDR3: TGTGCCAGCAGCGAACGACTAGCTTCCTACGAGCAGTACTTC. Translation: CASSERLASYEQYF.

CDR3 DNA: TGTGCCAGCAGTGCGTCGGGGCAAAATGGGCAGAATGAGCAGTTCTTC. Protein sequence: CASSASGQNGQNEQFF. This chain connects TRBV6-1 to TRBJ2-1, with D tentatively TRBD1 or TRBD2 (5 bases each). CDR3 length equals 16 residues. Trimming left V 4 bases short and J 7 bases short, with 20 bases between. The V gene's germline CDR1 is MNHNS and CDR2 SASEGT.

This clonotype was seen a handful of times. The chain links TRBV9 to TRBJ1-5, with TRBD1 matching over 7 bases. J gave up 0 bases and V 0 bases, and 6 bases lay outside the gene matches. Germline lookup yields CDR1 SGDLS and CDR2 YYNGEE. CDR3 length equals 17 residues. Here the CDR3 DNA reads TGTGCCAGCAGCGTAGAAGACAGGGTGACTAGCAATCAGCCCCAGCATTTT. As protein: CASSVEDRVTSNQPQHF.

The genes are TRBV20-1 and TRBJ1-5; D not resolved. The CDR3 runs 16 residues. Germline V gene lookup returns CDR1 DFQATT and CDR2 SNEGSKA (reference sequence). V gave up 6 bases and J gave up 0 bases, with 18 bases separating them. The CDR3 here is CSAAKKFLGSNQPQHF. In nucleotides, the CDR3 is TGCAGTGCCGCTAAAAAATTTTTGGGTAGCAATCAGCCCCAGCATTTT.

This clonotype came up many times. This chain uses TRBV7-2 with TRBJ2-5; TRBD2 is a possible D gene (5 bases). The V end was cut by 5 bases, the J end by 2 bases, with 9 bases between. The germline V gene has CDR1 SGHTA and CDR2 FQGNSA. This CDR3 is 13 amino acids long. For the CDR3, the DNA is TGTGCCAGCAGCCCAAGCGGACAAGAGACCCAGTACTTC. It specifies CASSPSGQETQYF. Supplemented by reference TRBV7-2 and TRBJ2-5, the full variable domain reads GAGVSQSPSNKVTEKGKDVELRCDPISGHTALYWYRQSLGQGLEFLIYFQGNSAPDKSGLPSDRFSAERTGGSVSTLTIQRTQQEDSAVYLCASSPSGQETQYFGPGTRLLVL.

The chain links TRBV6-8 to TRBJ2-7; 7 nucleotides align to TRBD2. There are 13 residues in the CDR3. In germline, CDR1 is MNHGY, CDR2 SAAAGT. V trimming: 6 bases; J trimming: 4 bases; junction bases outside the gene matches: 6. CDR3 sequence reads: CASRERLAYEQYF. Here the CDR3 DNA reads TGTGCCAGCAGGGAACGACTAGCTTACGAGCAGTACTTC.

This clonotype was detected only a few times. This sequence joins TRBV6-5 and TRBJ2-2, with TRBD2 matching 11 bases. The V and J ends lost 0 bases and 1 base, in that order; junction bases with no gene match: 4. From germline, CDR1 is MNHEY and CDR2 SVGAGI. The CDR3 totals 18 residues. The CDR3 protein is CASSYSTGTSGNTGELFF. The CDR3 DNA reads as TGTGCCAGCAGTTACTCGACCGGGACTAGCGGGAACACCGGGGAGCTGTTTTTT.

This clonotype appeared a few times. The V gene is TRBV7-2, the J gene TRBJ2-3; 9 positions agree with TRBD2. This CDR3 spans 14 amino acids. Germline CDR1 reads SGHTA; CDR2 reads FQGNSA. Trimming cost V 5 bases and J 6 bases; bases outside gene matches: 6. Written as DNA, the CDR3 is TGTGCCAGCAGCGGGGGACTAGCCGGGGATACGCAGTATTTT. Translation gives CASSGGLAGDTQYF.

V and J are TRBV27 and TRBJ1-1, with D possibly TRBD1 on 5 matching bases. Germline-derived CDR1 and CDR2 are MNHEY and SMNVEV (reference sequence). The V and J ends lost 6 bases and 0 bases respectively, with 14 bases between them. The CDR3 spans 15 residues. CDR3 sequence reads: CASSRAGRMNTEAFF. CDR3 sequence (DNA): TGTGCCAGCAGCCGTGCGGGACGCATGAACACTGAAGCTTTCTTT.

In its sample, this clonotype was seen once. The chain combines TRBV19 with TRBJ1-5; 11 nucleotides align to TRBD1. CDR3 size: 16 residues. The J segment lost 0 bases and the V segment lost 6 bases, leaving 4 bases of the junction unmatched. Germline V CDR1 and CDR2: LNHDA, SQIVND (reference sequence). In nucleotides, the CDR3 is TGTGCCAGTAGGGGACAGGGGGGGAATAGCAATCAGCCCCAGCATTTT. This gives the protein CASRGQGGNSNQPQHF.

This sequence joins TRBV30 and TRBJ2-5; possible D gene TRBD2, 6 bases. The length of the CDR3 is 13 residues. V lost 7 bases, J lost 5 bases, and 17 bases lay in between. Germline values: CDR1 GTSNPN, CDR2 SVGIG (reference sequence). As DNA, the CDR3 is TGTGCCTCAACTAGCCTGACAAGGGAGACCCAGTACTTC. This codes for CASTSLTRETQYF.

The chain couples TRBV12-3 or TRBV12-4 to TRBJ1-5; a possible D gene is TRBD1 (5 bases). The V end was cut by 6 bases, the J end by 3 bases, with 9 bases between. The CDR3 spans 13 residues. For the CDR3, the DNA is TGTGCCAGCAGGGGACCGCCCAATCAGCCCCAGCATTTT. Translated: CASRGPPNQPQHF.

The chain recombines TRBV12-3 or TRBV12-4 with TRBJ1-2, with D possibly matching TRBD1 (5 bases). CDR3 length equals 14 residues. Trimming cost V 2 bases and J 3 bases, with 10 bases left between them. The CDR3 nucleotides are TGTGCCAGCAGTTTAAACCTAGGGGACTATGGCTACACCTTC. Encoded protein: CASSLNLGDYGYTF.

The table lists this clonotype with many counts. The chain recombines TRBV7-2 with TRBJ2-1; the D is unclear. The V and J ends lost 3 bases and 6 bases respectively, with 15 bases between them. CDR1 and CDR2 (germline): SGHTA, FQGNSA. This CDR3 spans 15 amino acids. The CDR3 nucleotides are TGTGCCAGCAGCTTCAATCCGGTACCCGGCAATGAGCAGTTCTTC. It is translated as CASSFNPVPGNEQFF.

The chain recombines TRBV4-1 with TRBJ2-1; D possibly corresponds to TRBD1 (5 bases). V was trimmed by 4 bases and J by 7 bases, leaving 14 bases between them. The CDR3 is made up of 14 amino acids. Germline values: CDR1 MGHRA, CDR2 YSYEKL. The CDR3 region is CASSLQENRNEQFF. The CDR3 coding sequence is TGCGCCAGCAGCCTACAGGAGAACCGTAATGAGCAGTTCTTC.